The 3 T cell receptor beta chains reported below all come from one sample, sequenced in a study of blood T cell repertoires in COVID-19. Assay: immunoSEQ multiplex PCR; the TCRdb copy retains only in-frame clones and omits some. The sample records under 450,000 clones, roughly 87% being singletons. Sequences were obtained from PBMCs or T cells enriched from blood (not recorded which). These receptors all stem from a woman in her forties or fifties who had recovered from COVID-19.

The chain couples TRBV2 to TRBJ1-2; 7 bases match TRBD1. Germline V gene data show CDR1 as SNHLY and CDR2 as FYNNEI. Unmatched junction bases numbered 5, after V lost 5 bases and J lost 2 bases. The CDR3 contains 14 residues. The CDR3 coding sequence is TGTGCCAGCAGTACCGGGACAGAGAACTATGGCTACACCTTC. It yields the protein CASSTGTENYGYTF.

CDR3 amino acids: CSVDSLALNTEAFF. The CDR3, as DNA: TGCAGCGTTGATAGCCTAGCCTTGAACACTGAAGCTTTCTTT. V and J are TRBV29-1 and TRBJ1-1; D is unresolved. Germline values: CDR1 SQVTM, CDR2 ANQGSEA. Between the trimmed V and J ends, which lost 3 bases and 0 bases, there was a span of 11 bases. CDR3 length: 14 amino acids.

CDR3 residues: CASSEVVSPLHF. Here the CDR3 DNA reads TGTGCCAGCAGTGAAGTAGTTTCACCCCTCCACTTT. The chain is built from TRBV6-1 and TRBJ1-6; D is undetermined. Trimming stripped 1 base from V and 9 bases from J, with 4 bases between. Germline assignment: CDR1 MNHNS and CDR2 SASEGT. This CDR3 is built from 12 residues.